A single sample gave rise to the 20 T cell receptor beta chains below, sequenced in a study of cytomegalovirus exposure and HLA in healthy donors (dated by TCRdb to about 2017). Libraries were made using the immunoSEQ multiplex PCR assay. For the multiplex PCR, a mixture combining 60 forward primers for TCR Vbeta segments and 13 reverse primers for TCR Jbeta segments was used. TCRdb mirrors the immuneACCESS table, restricted to in-frame sequences. Some clones are absent from its copies; in checked studies, under half trace to an unresolved V gene, and the reason for the others is unknown. Counted in this sample were 170,000 or so clones; around 81% of them appeared once. 2% to 2.5% of the sample lies in the top ten. Material: PBMCs. These TCRs come from a woman younger than 45 in good health and CMV-seronegative.

This chain connects TRBV4-2 to TRBJ2-7, with D possibly TRBD1 on 6 matching bases. V lost 1 base and J 6 bases, leaving 13 bases between the germline ends. From germline, CDR1 is LGHNA and CDR2 YNFKEQ. CDR3 length equals 14 residues. This chain's CDR3 is CASSQGTVSLEQYF. For the CDR3, the DNA is TGTGCCAGCAGCCAAGGGACAGTTAGTCTCGAGCAGTACTTC.

The count of this clone is one. The chain links TRBV7-9 to TRBJ2-1, with 10 bases aligning to TRBD2. CDR3 length: 15 residues. V gave up 3 bases and J gave up 8 bases; unmatched junction bases: 7. CDR1 is SEHNR, CDR2 FQNEAQ, per germline (reference sequence). The CDR3 loop is CASSFLAGETDEQFF. The DNA of the CDR3 is TGTGCCAGCAGCTTTCTAGCGGGAGAAACCGATGAGCAGTTCTTC.

The rearrangement joins TRBV7-2 to TRBJ2-5; TRBD1 matches 9 bases. The CDR3 runs 17 residues. The V and J ends lost 1 base and 4 bases, in that order; junction bases with no gene match: 10. Per the germline V gene, CDR1 is SGHTA and CDR2 is FQGNSA. DNA of the CDR3: TGTGCCAGCAGCTTAGGATTTTTGGGACAGGGTCCAGAGACCCAGTACTTC. It encodes CASSLGFLGQGPETQYF.

The sample holds a few counts of this clone. The rearrangement joins TRBV5-4 to TRBJ1-6; 8 positions agree with TRBD1. Germline trimming cut 4 bases from V and 7 bases from J; bases unmatched to any gene: 7. CDR1 and CDR2 from the germline V gene are SGHNT and YYREEE (reference sequence). CDR3 size: 15 residues. In DNA, the CDR3 is TGTGCCAGCAGCCCGAGGACAGGGACCAATTCACCCCTCCACTTT. Translation gives CASSPRTGTNSPLHF.

The chain links TRBV19 to TRBJ2-7; TRBD2 matches at 10 bases. The CDR3 loop spans 15 amino acids. Losses at the gene ends were 3 bases for V and 2 bases for J; bases not matched to a gene: 4. CDR1 LNHDA and CDR2 SQIVND come from the germline V gene (reference sequence). The CDR3 sequence: CASSMASGGPYEQYF. CDR3 nucleotide sequence: TGTGCCAGTAGTATGGCTAGCGGGGGACCCTACGAGCAGTACTTC.

The gene calls are TRBV27 and TRBJ2-1; 10 bases align to TRBD2. The CDR3 has 15 amino acids. Germline V gene lookup returns CDR1 MNHEY and CDR2 SMNVEV (reference sequence). V lost 5 bases, J lost 5 bases, and 6 bases stayed unmatched. Here the CDR3 DNA reads TGTGCCAGCAGTACCAGGACTAGCGGAAACAATGAGCAGTTCTTC. It yields the protein CASSTRTSGNNEQFF.

The gene calls are TRBV28 and TRBJ2-5, with 12 bases that match TRBD2. CDR3 size: 16 residues. The ends lost 4 bases at V and 2 bases at J; junction bases unmatched: 5. Per germline, CDR1 MDHEN and CDR2 SYDVKM. CDR3 nucleotide sequence: TGTGCCAGCAGTTCCCGACTAGCGGGGGTTCAAGAGACCCAGTACTTC. Protein product: CASSSRLAGVQETQYF.

The chain uses TRBV19 and TRBJ2-3; 7 bases match TRBD2. This CDR3 comprises 16 residues. CDR1 is LNHDA and CDR2 is SQIVND in the germline V gene (reference sequence). V lost 5 bases and J lost 0; bases outside the gene matches: 8. CDR3 amino acids: CASSPEGGWSTDTQYF. The CDR3 DNA is TGTGCCAGTAGTCCCGAGGGAGGGTGGAGCACAGATACGCAGTATTTT.

This sequence joins TRBV18 and TRBJ2-7; D perhaps matches TRBD1 (6 bases). The CDR3 is 16 amino acids. Looked up from germline, CDR1 is KGHSH and CDR2 is LQKENI. The V end was cut by 0 bases, the J end by 2 bases, with 14 bases between. The CDR3 spells CASSPPRNRETYEQYF. The CDR3 DNA follows: TGTGCCAGCTCACCACCTCGGAACAGGGAAACCTACGAGCAGTACTTC.

The rearrangement links TRBV27 to TRBJ1-3; tentative D call: TRBD1 (6 bases). CDR1 is MNHEY and CDR2 is SMNVEV in the germline V gene (reference sequence). V lost 5 bases to trimming and J lost 0 bases, with 17 bases between them. The CDR3 runs to 17 residues. CDR3 residues: CASSLYSDRLSGNTIYF. The CDR3 DNA follows: TGTGCCAGCAGTCTTTATTCCGACAGGCTCTCTGGAAACACCATATATTTT.

The genes are TRBV28 and TRBJ2-5; the D is unclear. The CDR3 covers 13 residues. CDR1 is MDHEN, CDR2 SYDVKM, per germline. V was pared by 1 base and J by 2 bases, with 5 bases between. The CDR3 spells CASSLYGQETQYF. CDR3 DNA sequence: TGTGCCAGCAGTTTATACGGTCAAGAGACCCAGTACTTC. The whole variable domain, remainder taken from reference TRBV28 and TRBJ2-5, is DVKVTQSSRYLVKRTGEKVFLECVQDMDHENMFWYRQDPGLGLRLIYFSYDVKMKEKGDIPEGYSVSREKKERFSLILESASTNQTSMYLCASSLYGQETQYFGPGTRLLVL.

This clone was seen only once. The V call is TRBV27, the J call TRBJ2-7, with 11 bases lining up with TRBD2. V shed 8 bases, J shed 7 bases, and the junction held 7 bases outside the gene matches. The germline V gene has CDR1 MNHEY and CDR2 SMNVEV (reference sequence). The CDR3 extends over 13 amino acids. The CDR3 loop reads CASGTSGKSEQYF. The CDR3 bases are TGTGCCAGCGGGACTAGCGGTAAAAGTGAGCAGTACTTC.

V is TRBV7-6 and J is TRBJ2-5, with a possible D match to TRBD2 (6 bases). The germline V gene has CDR1 SGHVS and CDR2 FNYEAQ. The CDR3 extends over 13 amino acids. Trimming removed 1 base from V and 7 bases from J, with 10 bases in between. CDR3 coding DNA: TGTGCCAGCAGCTTAGACATCGGGGGGACCCAGTACTTC. This encodes CASSLDIGGTQYF.

The genes are TRBV5-6 and TRBJ2-7; possibly TRBD1 for D (6 bases). CDR3 size: 14 residues. V lost 4 bases and J lost 0, with 11 bases in between. Per the germline V gene, CDR1 is SGHDT and CDR2 is YYEEEE. The CDR3 sequence: CASSRDRYSYEQYF. The CDR3 DNA follows: TGTGCCAGCAGCAGAGACAGGTACTCCTACGAGCAGTACTTC. Based on the CDR3 plus reference TRBV5-6 and TRBJ2-7, the full variable domain is DAGVTQSPTHLIKTRGQQVTLRCSPKSGHDTVSWYQQALGQGPQFIFQYYEEEERQRGNFPDRFSGHQFPNYSSELNVNALLLGDSALYLCASSRDRYSYEQYFGPGTRLTVT.

The chain recombines TRBV6-5 with TRBJ2-5; D remains unclear. The last part of the DNA fits TRBJ2-7 better; the J call may be wrong. CDR1 MNHEY and CDR2 SVGAGI come from the germline V gene. This CDR3 comprises 13 residues. Written as DNA, the CDR3 is TGTGCCAGCAGTTATACAAACAGCTACGAGCAGTACTTC. It codes for CASSYTNSYEQYF.

The table lists this clone with a count of one. The V gene is TRBV5-1, the J gene TRBJ2-5; 13 bases agree with TRBD2. Germline V CDR1 and CDR2: SGHRS, YFSETQ. The CDR3 extends over 16 amino acids. V lost 0 bases to trimming and J lost 10 bases; unmatched junction nucleotides: 9. Here the CDR3 reads CASSLATLTSGGHQYF. The CDR3 region has the DNA TGCGCCAGCAGCTTGGCAACCCTGACTAGCGGGGGGCACCAGTACTTC. Full variable domain (missing parts from reference TRBV5-1 and TRBJ2-5): KAGVTQTPRYLIKTRGQQVTLSCSPISGHRSVSWYQQTPGQGLQFLFEYFSETQRNKGNFPGRFSGRQFSNSRSEMNVSTLELGDSALYLCASSLATLTSGGHQYFGPGTRLLVL.

A note on this clone: Germline and junction disagree at one end, which may indicate a read error. The chain is built from TRBV6-6 and TRBJ2-4; the D gene is possibly TRBD2 (5 bases). The CDR3 is made up of 12 amino acids. The germline CDR1 and CDR2 sequences are MNHNY and SVGAGI (reference sequence). CDR3 residues: CASSSGPNSQYF. The CDR3 DNA sequence: TGTGCCAGCAGCAGCGGCCCAAACAGTCAGTACTTC.

The CDR3: CASSLEGDATNEKLFF. The CDR3 region has the DNA TGCGCCAGCAGCTTGGAGGGGGATGCAACTAATGAAAAACTGTTTTTT. This chain joins TRBV5-1 and TRBJ1-4; possible D gene TRBD1, 6 bases. This CDR3 is built from 16 residues. Germline lookup yields CDR1 SGHRS and CDR2 YFSETQ. The ends were cut back, 0 bases at V and 0 bases at J, with 9 bases in the middle. Together with reference TRBV5-1 and TRBJ1-4, the CDR3 gives the full variable domain: KAGVTQTPRYLIKTRGQQVTLSCSPISGHRSVSWYQQTPGQGLQFLFEYFSETQRNKGNFPGRFSGRQFSNSRSEMNVSTLELGDSALYLCASSLEGDATNEKLFFGSGTQLSVL.

J is TRBJ1-5 and V is TRBV7-2; 8 bases align to TRBD1. CDR1 and CDR2 (germline): SGHTA, FQGNSA. J was trimmed by 3 bases and V by 5 bases; bases with no gene match: 6. CDR3 length: 15 residues. The CDR3 DNA reads as TGTGCCAGCAGCCCCGACAGGGGTTACAATCAGCCCCAGCATTTT. It specifies CASSPDRGYNQPQHF.

This clone was counted once. The V and J genes are TRBV6-1 and TRBJ2-5; 9 nucleotides align to TRBD2. CDR1 is MNHNS, CDR2 SASEGT, per germline. This CDR3 has 15 residues. J gave up 7 bases and V 3 bases, and 9 bases lay outside the gene matches. The CDR3 region has the DNA TGTGCCAGCAGTGAGGCTAGCGGGGATTCTGGGACCCAGTACTTC. Amino acid sequence: CASSEASGDSGTQYF.